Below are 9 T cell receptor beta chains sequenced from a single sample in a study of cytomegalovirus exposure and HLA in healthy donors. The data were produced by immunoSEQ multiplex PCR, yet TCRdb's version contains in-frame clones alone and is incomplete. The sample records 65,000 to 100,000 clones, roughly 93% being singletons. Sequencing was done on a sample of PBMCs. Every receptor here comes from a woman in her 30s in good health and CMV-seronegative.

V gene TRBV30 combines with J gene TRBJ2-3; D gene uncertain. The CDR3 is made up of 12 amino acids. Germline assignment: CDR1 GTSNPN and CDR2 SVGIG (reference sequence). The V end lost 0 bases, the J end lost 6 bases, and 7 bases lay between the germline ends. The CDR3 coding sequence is TGTGCCTGGAGTGTACTAAGCGATACGCAGTATTTT. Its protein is CAWSVLSDTQYF.

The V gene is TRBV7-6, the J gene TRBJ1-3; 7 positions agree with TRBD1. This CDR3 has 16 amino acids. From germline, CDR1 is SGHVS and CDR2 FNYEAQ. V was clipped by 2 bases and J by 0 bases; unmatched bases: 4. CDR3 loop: CASSLNRGHSGNTIYF. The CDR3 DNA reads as TGTGCCAGCAGCTTAAACAGGGGACACTCTGGAAACACCATATATTTT.

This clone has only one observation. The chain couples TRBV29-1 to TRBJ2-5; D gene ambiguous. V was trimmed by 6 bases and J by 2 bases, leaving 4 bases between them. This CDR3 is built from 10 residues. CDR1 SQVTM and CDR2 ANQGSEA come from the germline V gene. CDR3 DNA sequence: TGCAGCGTACGGCAAGAGACCCAGTACTTC. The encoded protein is CSVRQETQYF.

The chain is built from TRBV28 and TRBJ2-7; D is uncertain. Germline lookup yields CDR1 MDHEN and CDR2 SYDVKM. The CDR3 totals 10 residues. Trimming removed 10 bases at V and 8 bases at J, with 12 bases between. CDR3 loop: CATSSLKQYF. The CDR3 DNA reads TGTGCCACCTCCTCGTTAAAGCAGTACTTC.

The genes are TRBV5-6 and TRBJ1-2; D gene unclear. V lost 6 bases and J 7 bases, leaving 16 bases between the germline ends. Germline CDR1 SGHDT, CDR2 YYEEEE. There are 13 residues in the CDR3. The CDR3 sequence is CASTLGGSGGYTF. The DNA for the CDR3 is TGTGCCAGCACCCTGGGAGGGTCCGGTGGCTACACCTTC.

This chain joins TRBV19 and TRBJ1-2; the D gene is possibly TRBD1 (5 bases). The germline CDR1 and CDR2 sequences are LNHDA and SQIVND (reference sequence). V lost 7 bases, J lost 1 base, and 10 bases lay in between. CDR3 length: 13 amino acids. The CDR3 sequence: CASKAGLNYGYTF. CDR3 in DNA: TGTGCCAGTAAGGCAGGGCTTAACTATGGCTACACCTTC.

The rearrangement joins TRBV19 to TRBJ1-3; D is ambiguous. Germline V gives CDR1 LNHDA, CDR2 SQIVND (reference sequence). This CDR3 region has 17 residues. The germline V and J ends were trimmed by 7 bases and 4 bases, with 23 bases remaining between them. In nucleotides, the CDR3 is TGTGCCAGTACCAACCGGAACGGGAGGGATCGGGGAAACACCATATATTTT. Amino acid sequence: CASTNRNGRDRGNTIYF.

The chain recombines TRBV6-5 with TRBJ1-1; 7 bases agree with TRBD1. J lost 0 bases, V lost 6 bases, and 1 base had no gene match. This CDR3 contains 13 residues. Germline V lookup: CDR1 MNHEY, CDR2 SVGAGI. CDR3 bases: TGTGCCAGCAGGGGACAGCTGAACACTGAAGCTTTCTTT. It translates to CASRGQLNTEAFF.

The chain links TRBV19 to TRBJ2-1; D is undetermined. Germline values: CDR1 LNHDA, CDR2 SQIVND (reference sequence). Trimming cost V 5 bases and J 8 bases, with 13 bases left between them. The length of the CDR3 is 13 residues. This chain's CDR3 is CASSPYDFYEQFF. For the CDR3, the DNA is TGTGCCAGTAGTCCCTACGACTTCTATGAGCAGTTCTTC. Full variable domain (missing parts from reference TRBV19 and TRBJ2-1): DGGITQSPKYLFRKEGQNVTLSCEQNLNHDAMYWYRQDPGQGLRLIYYSQIVNDFQKGDIAEGYSVSREKKESFPLTVTSAQKNPTAFYLCASSPYDFYEQFFGPGTRLTVL.